The 5 T cell receptor beta chains below come from one sample, sequenced in a study of T-cell reconstitution after alpha-beta-depleted transplantation in children. Unique molecular identifiers tagged the TCRbeta library. MiXCR, applied by TCRdb to the PCR reads, yields one record per CDR3 protein. The table lists some 530,000 distinct CDR3 sequences, around 13% of them singletons, with around 5.8% in the top ten. This sample comprised PBMCs from the stem cell graft donor, obtained from the stem cell graft. The origin of the receptors is a human donor who donated a stem cell graft to a child with combined immunodeficiency.

This clonotype has a handful of counts. The V and J genes are TRBV12-3 or TRBV12-4 and TRBJ2-1; D possibly matches TRBD1 or TRBD2 (5 bases each). CDR3 length equals 16 residues. Trimming shortened V by 0 bases and J by 8 bases, and 17 bases separated the two germline ends. For the CDR3, the DNA is TGTGCCAGCAGTTTAGCGGGGGAGCCCTCGGGCGATGAGCAGTTCTTC. Its translation is CASSLAGEPSGDEQFF.

In this sample, this clonotype turned up many times. The chain links TRBV4-3 to TRBJ1-6, with TRBD1 matching 8 bases. This CDR3 has 15 amino acids. Germline CDR1 is LGHNA and CDR2 is YSLEER. V lost 1 base, J lost 7 bases, and 3 bases stayed unmatched. This CDR3 reads CASSQGTGPNSPLHF. The CDR3 bases are TGCGCCAGCAGCCAAGGGACAGGGCCAAATTCACCCCTCCACTTT.

This clonotype turned up a few times. A much larger clone differs from this one at a single base, so this may be a read error. The J gene is TRBJ2-7, the V gene TRBV27; TRBD1 agrees at 8 bases. From germline, CDR1 is MNHEY and CDR2 SMNVEV (reference sequence). The CDR3 has 15 amino acids. The CDR3 sequence is CASSPQGARVHERYF. CDR3 DNA sequence: TGTGCCAGCAGTCCTCAGGGGGCCAGGGTCCACGAGCGGTACTTC.

The rearrangement joins TRBV7-9 to TRBJ1-4; a possible D gene is TRBD1 (5 bases). Deletions cut 5 bases from V and 5 bases from J, with 15 bases between. CDR1 is SEHNR and CDR2 is FQNEAQ in the germline V gene (reference sequence). There are 15 residues in the CDR3. The CDR3 DNA sequence: TGTGCCAGCAGCCCACCCCGGAGGGGAAATGAAAAACTGTTTTTT. It yields the protein CASSPPRRGNEKLFF.

This clonotype was recorded at least ten times. The chain combines TRBV12-3 or TRBV12-4 with TRBJ2-1; D is possibly TRBD1 or TRBD2 (5 bases each). This CDR3 comprises 11 residues. Trimming removed 6 bases at V and 15 bases at J, with 15 bases between. The CDR3 DNA sequence: TGTGCCAGCAGCCCGGGACGAACGGCGTTCTTC. Translated, it gives CASSPGRTAFF.